This T cell receptor beta chain was sequenced in a study of CD8 T cells in Susac syndrome. This CDR3 region has 13 residues. Trimming removed 5 bases from V and 5 bases from J, with 12 bases in between. Reverse transcription of roughly 0.45 to 1 ug RNA used random hexamers. The CDR3 of TCR beta was amplified by immunoSEQ multiplex PCR across 54 Vbeta and 13 Jbeta. One entry per CDR3 protein, called by TCRdb with MiXCR from the immunoSEQ multiplex PCR reads. This sample carries 210,000 or so distinct CDR3 sequences, approximately 94% of them seen once, and the ten largest clones take over 0.15%. Purification of the CD8+ and CD4+ T cells relied on negative isolation, and TEMRA cells underwent FACS enrichment.

This chain joins TRBV12-3 or TRBV12-4 and TRBJ2-5; no firm D call. Material: CD4+ T cells from PBMCs. The source of this sequence is a human donor with Susac syndrome. Here the CDR3 reads CASSARSGETQYF. CDR3 coding DNA: TGTGCCAGCAGTGCTAGGTCTGGGGAGACCCAGTACTTC.